The 9 T cell receptor beta chains presented below share a single source sample, sequenced in a study of cytomegalovirus exposure and HLA in healthy donors. A multiplex PCR was run with 60 Vbeta primers and 13 Jbeta primers. Here immunoSEQ multiplex PCR was the method, and the copy in TCRdb shows in-frame clones only, minus some. The sample shows tens of thousands of clones, over 65% of them seen only once. The sequencing sample was made of PBMCs. Receptors originate from a man aged 35 to 55 in good health and CMV-seronegative.

The chain is built from TRBV25-1 and TRBJ2-7, with D possibly TRBD2 on 5 matching bases. The CDR3 has 13 amino acids. V shed 4 bases and J shed 6 bases, with 13 bases lying between them. The germline gives CDR1 MGHDK, CDR2 SYGVNS. The chain's CDR3 is CASSGLPSGEQYF. The CDR3 DNA reads TGTGCCAGCAGTGGCCTGCCGAGCGGCGAGCAGTACTTC.

The chain combines TRBV5-4 with TRBJ2-7, with 7 nucleotides matching TRBD1. The trim removed 6 bases at V and 2 bases at J, leaving 20 bases unmatched. The length of the CDR3 is 18 residues. Per germline, CDR1 SGHNT and CDR2 YYREEE (reference sequence). CDR3 nucleotide sequence: TGTGCCAGCACCAATTCTCGGGACAGCAGTAAAGGGGCCTACGAGCAGTACTTC. The encoded protein is CASTNSRDSSKGAYEQYF.

The chain links TRBV7-2 to TRBJ2-7, with 9 positions matching TRBD1. This CDR3 comprises 14 residues. Trimming cost V 6 bases and J 9 bases; bases outside gene matches: 12. Germline V gene sequence: CDR1 SGHTA, CDR2 FQGNSA. CDR3: CASSSSGTGLGQYF. In nucleotides, the CDR3 is TGTGCCAGCAGTTCCTCCGGGACAGGGTTAGGGCAGTACTTC.

The CDR3 nucleotides are TGTGCCAGCAGCCGGACAGGGGGCTCGAATGAGCAGTTCTTC. This sequence encodes CASSRTGGSNEQFF. The gene calls are TRBV9 and TRBJ2-1; TRBD1 matches at 11 bases. CDR1 is SGDLS and CDR2 is YYNGEE in the germline V gene. The J segment lost 7 bases and the V segment lost 4 bases, leaving 4 bases of the junction unmatched. The CDR3 contains 14 residues.

The chain carries TRBV6-4 and TRBJ2-3, with 8 bases that match TRBD2. The CDR3 sequence is 16 residues long. The junction had 11 bases not matched to a gene; V was cut back by 4 bases and J by 5 bases. CDR1 is MRHNA, CDR2 SNTAGT, per germline. The CDR3 protein is CASSAVIAGPGDTQYF. The CDR3 nucleotides are TGTGCCAGCAGTGCGGTGATAGCGGGGCCGGGAGATACGCAGTATTTT.

The rearrangement links TRBV2 to TRBJ2-3, with 8 bases aligning to TRBD1. The CDR3 runs 15 residues. The V and J ends lost 6 bases and 0 bases, in that order; junction bases with no gene match: 5. The germline gives CDR1 SNHLY, CDR2 FYNNEI. In DNA, the CDR3 is TGTGCCAGCAGCCTACGGACAGGGAGCACAGATACGCAGTATTTT. Protein: CASSLRTGSTDTQYF.

The V and J genes are TRBV7-2 and TRBJ2-2; 11 positions match TRBD1. This CDR3 spans 16 amino acids. Germline V gives CDR1 SGHTA, CDR2 FQGNSA. With V trimmed by 4 bases and J by 7 bases, 8 bases remained unmatched. In DNA, the CDR3 is TGTGCCAGCAGCTACGACGGGACAGGGGGATACGGGGAGCTGTTTTTT. Translated: CASSYDGTGGYGELFF.

This clone appeared a single time. This rearrangement joins TRBV5-1 to TRBJ1-1; TRBD1 matches 10 bases. Germline lookup yields CDR1 SGHRS and CDR2 YFSETQ. V was clipped by 6 bases and J by 1 base; unmatched bases: 6. The CDR3 extends over 15 amino acids. The CDR3 region is CASKKTGGKNTEAFF. The DNA of the CDR3 is TGCGCCAGCAAAAAGACAGGGGGCAAGAACACTGAAGCTTTCTTT.

The chain links TRBV29-1 to TRBJ2-7; 8 bases map to TRBD1. Germline CDR1 and CDR2: SQVTM and ANQGSEA. Trimming at V came to 3 bases and at J to 2 bases, leaving 6 bases not matched to a gene. This CDR3 spans 14 amino acids. CDR3 in DNA: TGCAGCGTTGATGGCGCGGGACAGGCCTACGAGCAGTACTTC. The encoded protein is CSVDGAGQAYEQYF.